This is a list of T cell receptor beta chains from one sample in a study of T-cell reconstitution after alpha-beta-depleted transplantation in children. TCRdb itself ran the PCR reads through MiXCR, one entry per CDR3 protein. Of about 200,000 distinct CDR3 sequences detected, approximately 6% appear once; the ten largest clones hold approximately 4.1%. The material was PBMCs, obtained before TCRalphabeta/CD19-depleted stem cell transplant. These TCRs come from a girl in the first two years of life with combined immunodeficiency, due to receive a stem cell transplant. Both conserved end residues are part of each CDR3. A D gene is named only where the DNA matches it firmly. Rows may omit the clone size; those that give it use once, few, many or a size class.

V,J,size,D,CDR3,DNA
TRBV12-3/TRBV12-4,TRBJ2-4,many,NA,CASSPRRREAKNIQYF,TGTGCCAGCAGCCCTAGGCGGAGGGAGGCCAAAAACATTCAGTACTTC
TRBV27,TRBJ2-6,many,NA,CASSLSAVLYSGANVLTF,TGTGCCAGCAGTTTATCAGCAGTTCTCTACTCTGGGGCCAACGTCCTGACTTTC
TRBV6-2/TRBV6-3,TRBJ2-7,many,TRBD2,CASSYEFGLAGGPIRYEQYF,TGTGCCAGCAGTTATGAGTTCGGACTAGCGGGAGGGCCAATAAGGTACGAGCAGTACTTC
TRBV29-1,TRBJ1-2,NA,NA,CSVAGPNYGYTF,TGCAGCGTTGCGGGTCCTAACTATGGCTACACCTTC
TRBV11-2,TRBJ2-7,many,NA,CASSFFSREQYF,TGTGCCAGCAGCTTTTTCTCTAGGGAGCAGTACTTC
TRBV29-1,TRBJ2-1,many,TRBD2,CSITGTSYNEQFF,TGCAGCATAACCGGGACTAGTTACAATGAGCAGTTCTTC
TRBV28,TRBJ2-3,many,NA,CASGSWTGTDTQYF,TGTGCCAGCGGGTCCTGGACAGGCACAGATACGCAGTATTTT
TRBV7-6,TRBJ1-5,many,NA,CASSLTSGIYSNQPQHF,TGTGCCAGCAGCTTAACTTCAGGGATTTATAGCAATCAGCCCCAGCATTTT
TRBV4-3,TRBJ2-1,many,NA,CASGNERNEQFF,TGCGCCAGCGGCAACGAACGAAATGAGCAGTTCTTC
TRBV12-3/TRBV12-4,TRBJ1-4,many,NA,CASSSRPLYEKLFF,TGTGCCAGCAGCTCGCGGCCCTTGTATGAAAAACTGTTTTTT
TRBV7-2,TRBJ2-1,few,NA,CASSSHTGPGNEQFF,TGTGCCAGCAGCTCCCACACAGGGCCGGGGAATGAGCAGTTCTTC
TRBV7-8,TRBJ1-2,many,NA,CASSDGTPQGEGYTF,TGTGCCAGCAGCGATGGGACACCTCAAGGGGAGGGCTACACCTTC
TRBV28,TRBJ2-5,many,TRBD2,CASSSRLAGAMMETQYF,TGTGCCAGCAGTTCCCGACTAGCGGGGGCGATGATGGAGACCCAGTACTTC
TRBV7-9,TRBJ2-1,many,TRBD2,CASSSPTSGGYNEQFF,TGTGCCAGCAGCTCCCCGACTAGCGGGGGGTATAATGAGCAGTTCTTC
TRBV28,TRBJ2-5,many,TRBD2,CASGGGSRETQYF,TGTGCCAGCGGGGGGGGTTCCCGAGAGACCCAGTACTTC
TRBV18,TRBJ2-2,NA,TRBD1,CASSPRGDRSAGELFF,TGTGCCAGCTCACCACGGGGGGACAGGTCCGCCGGGGAGCTGTTTTTT
TRBV7-2,TRBJ2-1,many,NA,CASSLRRRTAGNEQFF,TGTGCCAGCAGCTTAAGAAGGCGGACCGCAGGGAATGAGCAGTTCTTC
TRBV4-1,TRBJ2-1,many,NA,CASSHTTNVGSNEQFF,TGCGCCAGCAGCCATACCACTAATGTCGGGTCCAATGAGCAGTTCTTC
TRBV28,TRBJ2-3,many,TRBD2,CASSPGTSSFTDTQYF,TGTGCCAGCAGTCCCGGGACTAGCAGTTTCACAGATACGCAGTATTTT
TRBV29-1,TRBJ2-7,many,NA,CSVIKGGFIYEQYF,TGCAGCGTTATAAAGGGTGGATTTATCTACGAGCAGTACTTC
TRBV7-6,TRBJ2-1,many,TRBD2,CASRPTSGGASNEQFF,TGTGCCAGCAGGCCGACTAGCGGGGGGGCGAGCAATGAGCAGTTCTTC
TRBV7-3,TRBJ2-1,many,TRBD2,CASSLLGTSGRAFNNEQFF,TGTGCCAGCAGCCTACTCGGGACTAGCGGGAGGGCCTTCAACAATGAGCAGTTCTTC
TRBV24-1,TRBJ2-5,many,TRBD2,CATSDLRSGSRETQYF,TGTGCCACCAGTGATTTGCGGAGCGGGAGCAGGGAGACCCAGTACTTC
TRBV4-1,TRBJ1-5,few,NA,CASSQGAGGGEPQHF,TGCGCCAGCAGCCAAGGCGCCGGTGGGGGGGAGCCCCAGCATTTT
TRBV30,TRBJ1-2,few,TRBD1,CACGRQGILGYTF,TGTGCCTGCGGTCGACAGGGAATTTTAGGCTACACCTTC
TRBV12-3/TRBV12-4,TRBJ1-1,many,NA,CASIHGTEAFF,TGTGCCAGCATACACGGAACTGAAGCTTTCTTT
TRBV29-1,TRBJ1-5,many,NA,CSVKSVGNQPQHF,TGCAGCGTCAAATCAGTTGGCAATCAGCCCCAGCATTTT
TRBV6-5,TRBJ2-3,many,TRBD2,CASSHGLGRERSTDTQYF,TGTGCCAGCAGCCACGGGTTGGGGCGGGAGAGGAGCACAGATACGCAGTATTTT
TRBV7-9,TRBJ1-1,many,NA,CASSLGVGEAFF,TGTGCCAGCAGCTTAGGGGTCGGTGAAGCTTTCTTT
TRBV20-1,TRBJ1-1,many,NA,CSARPLGGPNTEAFF,TGCAGTGCTAGACCCTTGGGGGGGCCAAACACTGAAGCTTTCTTT
TRBV19,TRBJ2-1,few,TRBD2,CASSIGLAGLYNEQFF,TGTGCCAGTAGTATAGGACTAGCGGGGCTCTACAATGAGCAGTTCTTC
TRBV6-2/TRBV6-3,TRBJ2-3,NA,TRBD1,CASSSTGPSTDTQYF,TGTGCCAGCAGTTCGACAGGGCCTAGCACAGATACGCAGTATTTT
TRBV27,TRBJ2-7,many,TRBD2,CASSLEGTSPSYEQYF,TGTGCCAGCAGTTTAGAGGGGACTAGCCCCTCCTACGAGCAGTACTTC
TRBV20-1,TRBJ2-7,many,NA,CSASPGSYSYEQYF,TGCAGTGCTAGTCCTGGATCCTACTCCTACGAGCAGTACTTC
TRBV5-1,TRBJ2-7,many,TRBD2,CASSPGLAAASKQYF,TGCGCCAGCAGTCCAGGACTAGCGGCTGCTTCGAAGCAGTACTTC
TRBV7-5,TRBJ2-2,few,NA,CISVSEAWGHPRTGELFF,NA
TRBV28,TRBJ2-5,NA,TRBD1,CASSLSGTGRTQYF,TGTGCCAGCAGTTTATCCGGGACAGGGAGGACCCAGTACTTC
TRBV5-6,TRBJ2-7,many,NA,CASSLAASSYEQYF,TGTGCCAGCAGCTTGGCAGCTAGCTCCTACGAGCAGTACTTC
TRBV5-1,TRBJ1-2,many,NA,CASSSPDGDYGYTF,TGCGCCAGCAGCTCACCGGACGGGGACTATGGCTACACCTTC
TRBV29-1,TRBJ2-2,many,NA,CSVLLNTGELFF,TGCAGCGTTCTGTTAAACACCGGGGAGCTGTTTTTT
TRBV6-2/TRBV6-3,TRBJ2-1,many,NA,CASSYGSSYNEQFF,TGTGCCAGCAGTTACGGGTCGTCCTACAATGAGCAGTTCTTC
TRBV12-3/TRBV12-4,TRBJ2-3,many,TRBD2,CASSLLLSGATDTQYF,TGTGCCAGCAGTTTACTTCTTAGCGGGGCCACAGATACGCAGTATTTT
TRBV29-1,TRBJ2-7,NA,TRBD1,CSVGAGGLYEQYF,TGCAGCGTTGGGGCAGGGGGCCTGTACGAGCAGTACTTC
TRBV12-3/TRBV12-4,TRBJ2-7,many,NA,CASSLIPGDYEQYF,TGTGCCAGCAGTTTAATCCCCGGGGACTACGAGCAGTACTTC
TRBV7-9,TRBJ1-2,NA,TRBD1,CASSLGDSGYTF,TGTGCCAGCAGCTTAGGGGACAGTGGCTACACCTTC
TRBV28,TRBJ2-7,many,TRBD1,CASSLMSRGIYEQYF,TGTGCCAGCAGTTTAATGTCCAGGGGGATCTACGAGCAGTACTTC